Listed below are T cell receptor beta chains from one sample, sequenced in a study of blood T cell repertoires in COVID-19. This table comes from immunoSEQ multiplex PCR, and its TCRdb copy is limited to in-frame clones, with some not included. The sample lists some 490,000 clones; approximately 86% were seen once. The source material was PBMCs or T cells enriched from blood (not recorded which). All receptors derive from an older woman who had recovered from COVID-19. The CDR3 runs from the conserved cysteine through the conserved F or W. D genes are given only for firm matches. Rows give clone size only sometimes, using once, few, many, or a class for an expanded clone.

>TRBJ2-7|.|TRBV6-5|.
CASSYSPLEPREQYF
TGTGCCAGCAGTTACTCGCCCCTCGAGCCTCGGGAGCAGTACTTC
>TRBJ1-1|.|TRBV27|.
CASSDSHGTEAFF
TGTGCCAGCAGCGACAGTCACGGCACTGAAGCTTTCTTT
>TRBJ2-4|.|TRBV15|TRBD2
CATSRGAGASQSIQYF
TGTGCCACCAGCAGAGGAGCGGGGGCCTCTCAATCGATTCAGTACTTC
>TRBJ1-4|.|TRBV5-1|TRBD1
CASSLGTGNEKLFF
TGCGCCAGCAGCTTGGGGACAGGGAATGAAAAACTGTTTTTT
>TRBJ1-1|.|TRBV2|.
CASSEQGSNTEAFF
TGTGCCAGCAGTGAGCAGGGATCGAACACTGAAGCTTTCTTT
>TRBJ1-5|.|TRBV19|TRBD1
CASSIRGLAQPQHF
TGTGCCAGTAGTATCAGGGGGCTAGCTCAGCCCCAGCATTTT
>TRBJ2-4|once|TRBV19|.
CASSIGSASIGQYF
TGTGCCAGTAGTATTGGGTCAGCTTCAATCGGGCAGTACTTC
>TRBJ2-1|.|TRBV5-1|.
CASSLGQAYNEQFF
TGCGCCAGCAGCTTGGGACAGGCCTACAATGAGCAGTTCTTC
>TRBJ2-3|.|TRBV6-5|TRBD2
CASQGLDPQYF
TGTGCCAGCCAGGGACTAGACCCGCAGTATTTT
>TRBJ1-1|.|TRBV30|.
CAWRQGFNTEAFF
TGTGCCTGGAGACAGGGCTTTAACACTGAAGCTTTCTTT
>TRBJ2-1|.|TRBV5-1|.
CASSLEGQKPYNEQFF
TGCGCCAGCAGCTTGGAGGGGCAAAAGCCTTACAATGAGCAGTTCTTC
>TRBJ1-6|.|TRBV19|.
CASSTSSGRPNSPLHF
TGTGCCAGTAGTACCTCCTCGGGGAGGCCTAATTCACCCCTCCACTTT
>TRBJ2-1|.|TRBV11-2|TRBD1
CASSGGQSYNEQFF
TGTGCTAGCAGTGGGGGACAGTCCTACAATGAGCAGTTCTTC
>TRBJ2-2|.|TRBV24-1|.
CATSDSRPGNTGELFF
TGTGCCACCAGTGATTCTCGGCCGGGGAACACCGGGGAGCTGTTTTTT
>TRBJ1-5|few|TRBV19|.
CASSDGGWGNQPQHF
TGTGCCAGTAGCGATGGCGGTTGGGGCAATCAGCCCCAGCATTTT
>TRBJ2-1|.|TRBV24-1|TRBD1
CATSDSLGTGSYNEQFF
TGTGCCACCAGTGATTCCCTCGGGACAGGCTCCTACAATGAGCAGTTCTTC
>TRBJ2-2|.|TRBV2|.
CASVTGHRNTGELFF
TGTGCCAGCGTAACGGGACACCGGAACACCGGGGAGCTGTTTTTT
>TRBJ2-1|.|TRBV24-1|.
CATSAEGAGKYFNEQFF
TGTGCCACCAGTGCCGAAGGGGCGGGAAAGTATTTCAATGAGCAGTTCTTC
>TRBJ1-1|.|TRBV18|.
CASSGHLYTEAFF
TGTGCCAGCTCAGGACACCTCTACACTGAAGCTTTCTTT
>TRBJ2-2|.|TRBV4-2|TRBD1
CASSPPTGQGLTGELFF
TGTGCCAGCAGCCCACCCACGGGACAGGGCCTCACCGGGGAGCTGTTTTTT
>TRBJ1-3|once|TRBV29-1|.
CSVEEGRGNTIYF
TGCAGCGTTGAAGAGGGGCGCGGAAACACCATATATTTT
>TRBJ1-6|.|TRBV2|.
CASSGNSPLHF
TGTGCCAGCAGCGGTAATTCACCCCTCCACTTT
>TRBJ1-1|once|TRBV12-5|.
CASGLVQGSPPPEAFF
TGTGCTAGTGGTTTGGTACAGGGCAGCCCCCCCCCTGAAGCTTTCTTT
>TRBJ2-1|.|TRBV9|TRBD1
CASSPTGQPNEQFF
TGTGCCAGCAGCCCTACGGGACAGCCCAATGAGCAGTTCTTC